These 27 T cell receptor beta chains originate from one sample sequenced in a study of T cells of healthy individuals. TCRdb reprocessed the 5' RACE reads with MiXCR, giving one entry per CDR3 protein. The table lists fewer than 75,000 distinct CDR3 sequences, 15% to 20% of them singletons. All receptors derive from a human donor in good health.

Here the CDR3 DNA reads TGTGCCAGCAGCCCCGAGACTACCTACACAGATACGCAGTATTTT. Translation gives CASSPETTYTDTQYF. The chain is built from TRBV4-2 and TRBJ2-3; tentatively, D is TRBD2 (5 bases). The CDR3 is 15 residues long. V was trimmed by 4 bases and J by 2 bases, leaving 13 bases between them. CDR1 and CDR2 (germline): LGHNA, YNFKEQ.

This clonotype was recorded a few times. This rearrangement joins TRBV6-2 or TRBV6-3 to TRBJ2-7, with unresolved D. The CDR3 has 15 residues. Trimming pared 3 bases from V and 0 bases from J, leaving 12 bases between. Germline V gene data show CDR1 as MNHEY and CDR2 as SVGEGT. The CDR3 sequence: CASSYLLSYSYEQYF. The CDR3 DNA reads TGTGCCAGCAGTTATTTACTGAGCTACTCCTACGAGCAGTACTTC.

This clonotype has ten or more counts. This chain connects TRBV19 to TRBJ2-1; D might be TRBD1 or TRBD2, each matching 5 bases. CDR1 and CDR2 (germline): LNHDA, SQIVND (reference sequence). Trimming took 5 bases from V and 2 from J, leaving 16 bases between them. CDR3 size: 16 residues. The CDR3 loop is CASSRTGAVAYNEQFF. For the CDR3, the DNA is TGTGCCAGTAGTCGCACCGGGGCGGTGGCCTACAATGAGCAGTTCTTC.

This clonotype was detected only a few times. The CDR3 DNA is TGTGCCAGCAGCTTATGGGACAGGGTCGGCGGGGAGCTGTTTTTT. Its translation: CASSLWDRVGGELFF. The chain carries TRBV7-3 and TRBJ2-2; 9 nucleotides match TRBD1. V lost 2 bases and J lost 7; bases outside the gene matches: 5. CDR3 length equals 15 residues. Germline values: CDR1 SGHTA, CDR2 FQGTGA.

The chain couples TRBV7-9 to TRBJ1-4; perhaps TRBD1 as D (5 bases). The germline V gene has CDR1 SEHNR and CDR2 FQNEAQ (reference sequence). The CDR3 consists of 14 residues. The V end was cut by 8 bases, the J end by 3 bases, with 13 bases between. As DNA, the CDR3 is TGTGCCAGCCTAAACCAGGGTGCTAATGAAAAACTGTTTTTT. This sequence encodes CASLNQGANEKLFF.

For this clonotype: This may stem from a read error, because a much larger clone lies one nucleotide away. The chain employs TRBV20-1 and TRBJ1-4, with a weak D call TRBD1 (6 bases). V gave up 0 bases and J gave up 7 bases, with 12 bases separating them. This CDR3 region has 14 residues. Looked up from germline, CDR1 is DFQATT and CDR2 is SNEGSKA (reference sequence). The CDR3 sequence is CSARDIQGSEKLFF. DNA for the CDR3: TGCAGTGCTAGAGATATTCAGGGGAGTGAAAAACTGTTTTTT.

This clonotype was picked up many times. The rearrangement links TRBV12-2 to TRBJ1-2; TRBD1, the table's D call, lacks a check against the DNA. TRBV12-2 is described as a pseudogene. The CDR3 contains 13 residues. The DNA for the CDR3 is TGTGCAAGTCGCTTAAAGGACAGGGTAGGCTACACCTTC. Translating it yields CASRLKDRVGYTF.

In its sample, this clonotype was seen many times. The chain is built from TRBV13 and TRBJ1-1; D is possibly TRBD1 (5 bases). The CDR3 length is 14 residues. Germline V gene sequence: CDR1 PRHDT, CDR2 FYEKMQ (reference sequence). Deletions cut 5 bases from V and 5 bases from J, with 15 bases between. CDR3 bases: TGTGCCAGCAGCCTTGCCCGGGGCGTAACTGAAGCTTTCTTT. It specifies CASSLARGVTEAFF.

The genes are TRBV6-2 or TRBV6-3 and TRBJ2-7; D call uncertain. Germline assignment: CDR1 MNHEY and CDR2 SVGEGT. The CDR3 runs 13 residues. With 8 bases removed from V and 3 bases from J, the gap between germline ends came to 14 bases. The CDR3 loop is CASLEPAYYEQYF. The CDR3 region has the DNA TGTGCCAGCCTAGAGCCAGCATACTACGAGCAGTACTTC.

This clonotype occurred many times. V gene TRBV7-9 combines with J gene TRBJ1-5, with unresolved D. V shed 2 bases and J shed 4 bases, with 15 bases lying between them. The CDR3 length is 16 residues. The germline CDR1 and CDR2 sequences are SEHNR and FQNEAQ (reference sequence). The DNA for the CDR3 is TGTGCCAGCAGCTTATATGGGCGCAAGGTGAATCAGCCCCAGCATTTT. Encoded protein: CASSLYGRKVNQPQHF. The full variable domain, rest sourced from reference TRBV7-9 and TRBJ1-5, is DTGVSQNPRHKITKRGQNVTFRCDPISEHNRLYWYRQTLGQGPEFLTYFQNEAQLEKSRLLSDRFSAERPKGSFSTLEIQRTEQGDSAMYLCASSLYGRKVNQPQHFGDGTRLSIL.

The chain has TRBV27 and TRBJ2-7, with 7 nucleotides matching TRBD2. The V gene's germline CDR1 is MNHEY and CDR2 SMNVEV (reference sequence). This CDR3 comprises 15 residues. J gave up 4 bases and V 2 bases, and 8 bases lay outside the gene matches. Written as DNA, the CDR3 is TGTGCCAGCAGTTTAGGGGCGGGAGAAGGGTACGAGCAGTACTTC. It specifies CASSLGAGEGYEQYF.

This clonotype was seen a few times. The rearrangement links TRBV10-3 to TRBJ2-2; D possibly corresponds to TRBD2 (6 bases). CDR3 length: 15 amino acids. Germline CDR1 is ENHRY and CDR2 is SYGVKD. Trimming removed 1 base from V and 2 bases from J, with 8 bases in between. For the CDR3, the DNA is TGTGCCATCAGTGAGTTGCGGGGCAACACCGGGGAGCTGTTTTTT. Encoded protein: CAISELRGNTGELFF.

In regard to this clonotype: It may be a read error: a sequence one base away is much more abundant. The chain is built from TRBV12-3 or TRBV12-4 and TRBJ2-5, with 11 bases matching TRBD2. CDR3 length: 16 amino acids. V trimming: 8 bases; J trimming: 3 bases; junction bases outside the gene matches: 11. CDR3 DNA sequence: TGTGCCAGCGGCTTTTCTTTACTAGCGGGGGAAGAGACCCAGTACTTC. This encodes CASGFSLLAGEETQYF.

This clonotype was seen ten or more times. The chain has TRBV12-3 or TRBV12-4 and TRBJ1-2; D is unresolved. Between the trimmed V and J ends, which lost 2 bases and 6 bases, there was a span of 10 bases. The CDR3 has 13 residues. DNA of the CDR3: TGTGCCAGCAGTTTATCCAGGAAGGATGGCTACACCTTC. The encoded protein is CASSLSRKDGYTF.

The chain carries TRBV7-2 and TRBJ2-1; D remains ambiguous. The CDR3 has 13 amino acids. The V end was cut by 5 bases, the J end by 4 bases, with 9 bases between. Germline lookup yields CDR1 SGHTA and CDR2 FQGNSA. For the CDR3, the DNA is TGTGCCAGCAGCCTTAGAGAGTACAATGAGCAGTTCTTC. Encoded protein: CASSLREYNEQFF.

The sample holds many counts of this clonotype. The rearrangement uses TRBV6-5 and TRBJ2-5; perhaps TRBD1 as D (5 bases). Trimming took 1 base from V and 5 from J, leaving 14 bases between them. This CDR3 is built from 15 residues. Germline values: CDR1 MNHEY, CDR2 SVGAGI. CDR3 sequence reads: CASSYYSRALETQYF. CDR3 sequence (DNA): TGTGCCAGCAGTTACTATAGCAGGGCACTTGAGACCCAGTACTTC.

This clonotype was seen more than once but under ten times. The V and J genes are TRBV20-1 and TRBJ1-2; D might be TRBD1 (5 bases). Trimming shortened V by 3 bases and J by 4 bases, and 12 bases separated the two germline ends. The CDR3 runs to 13 residues. Germline assignment: CDR1 DFQATT and CDR2 SNEGSKA (reference sequence). The CDR3 DNA reads as TGCAGTGCTAGTGACGGGGGTATCTATGGCTACACCTTC. This encodes CSASDGGIYGYTF.

This chain links TRBV6-5 with TRBJ1-1; perhaps TRBD1 as D (5 bases). This CDR3 is built from 13 residues. Germline V gene data show CDR1 as MNHEY and CDR2 as SVGAGI. V lost 7 bases to trimming and J lost 5 bases, with 14 bases between them. This CDR3 reads CASTLGDWTEAFF. The CDR3 nucleotides read TGTGCCAGCACCCTAGGGGATTGGACTGAAGCTTTCTTT.

About this clonotype: The germline gene is not matched at one end of the junction; a read error may be the cause. The chain combines TRBV6-5 with TRBJ2-1, with 8 bases that match TRBD2. Germline CDR1 and CDR2: MNHEY and SVGAGI. This CDR3 spans 15 amino acids. The CDR3 nucleotides are TGTGCCAGCAGTGACTCGCCGGGACTAGACCATGAGCAGTTCTTC. Encoded protein: CASSDSPGLDHEQFF.

The chain is built from TRBV12-3 or TRBV12-4 and TRBJ2-5; D is uncertain. This CDR3 contains 12 residues. Trimming took off 5 bases at V and 5 bases at J, with 9 bases between the two ends. The CDR3 region has the DNA TGTGCCAGCAGTCTGGTCCTGGAGACCCAGTACTTC. This translates into CASSLVLETQYF.

There are many counts of this clonotype. The V and J genes are TRBV6-5 and TRBJ1-1; D might be TRBD1 (5 bases). The CDR3 runs to 13 residues. V lost 6 bases to trimming and J lost 10 bases, with 18 bases between them. Germline CDR1 and CDR2: MNHEY and SVGAGI. The CDR3 DNA is TGTGCCAGCAGCCCCGGCCTGGGCGGGGGAGCTTTCTTT. It encodes CASSPGLGGGAFF.

This clonotype was detected many times. V is TRBV20-1 and J is TRBJ2-7; D is possibly TRBD2 (7 bases). The germline V gene encodes CDR1 DFQATT and CDR2 SNEGSKA (reference sequence). V dropped 0 bases and J dropped 7 bases, with 19 bases sitting between them. This CDR3 spans 15 amino acids. CDR3 sequence reads: CSARESGGHLREQYF. The DNA of the CDR3 is TGCAGTGCTAGAGAATCGGGGGGCCACTTACGGGAGCAGTACTTC.

This sequence joins TRBV29-1 and TRBJ2-1; D gene ambiguous. This CDR3 spans 9 amino acids. Trimming removed 3 bases at V and 8 bases at J, with 2 bases between. Germline V CDR1 and CDR2: SQVTM, ANQGSEA. As DNA, the CDR3 is TGCAGCGTTGAGTATGAGCAGTTCTTC. It translates to CSVEYEQFF.

This clonotype has just a few counts. The J gene is TRBJ2-1, the V gene TRBV12-3 or TRBV12-4; D gene ambiguous. Trimming took off 7 bases at V and 5 bases at J, with 9 bases between the two ends. This CDR3 has 12 amino acids. The CDR3 region has the DNA TGTGCCAGCACTAGGACCGACAATGAGCAGTTCTTC. As protein: CASTRTDNEQFF.

This clonotype was recorded a few times. The chain uses TRBV2 and TRBJ2-1; no clear D. Germline CDR1 SNHLY, CDR2 FYNNEI. V shed 7 bases and J shed 9 bases, with 10 bases lying between them. This CDR3 is 11 amino acids long. CDR3 coding DNA: TGTGCCAGCATGCCCCTTAGTGAGCAGTTCTTC. The encoded protein is CASMPLSEQFF.

The CDR3 is CASSPRDYTDTQYF. DNA of the CDR3: TGCGCCAGCAGCCCGAGGGACTACACAGATACGCAGTATTTT. The V and J genes are TRBV4-1 and TRBJ2-3; 7 nucleotides match TRBD2. V was clipped by 4 bases and J by 2 bases; unmatched bases: 3. This CDR3 is built from 14 residues. Germline values: CDR1 MGHRA, CDR2 YSYEKL.

V and J are TRBV27 and TRBJ1-5, with D tentatively TRBD1 (6 bases). The CDR3 has 13 amino acids. V was shortened by 10 bases and J by 3 bases, with 13 bases between the two germline ends. The germline gives CDR1 MNHEY, CDR2 SMNVEV (reference sequence). Written as DNA, the CDR3 is TGTGCCACCCGCAGGGGAGCCAATCAGCCCCAGCATTTT. Translated: CATRRGANQPQHF.